A selection of T cell receptor beta chains follows, all from one sample in a study of blood T cell repertoires in COVID-19. Only in-frame clones appear in the TCRdb table, and some are missing; sequencing was by immunoSEQ multiplex PCR. The sample consists of around 130,000 clones, roughly 89% of them appearing once. Specimen: peripheral blood. The receptors here all came from a woman between 45 and 60 years old with acute or convalescent COVID-19. Each CDR3 is given with its conserved first and last residue. D genes are given only for firm matches. The size of a clone is reported for some rows only, either as once, few or many, or as a class for expanded clones.

d_gene	v_gene	abundance	j_gene	CDR3aa	CDR3nt
TRBD1	TRBV7-2	NA	TRBJ2-1	CASSFRDRVVHEQFF	TGTGCCAGCAGCTTCCGGGACAGGGTCGTTCATGAGCAGTTCTTC
NA	TRBV11-2	NA	TRBJ2-1	CASSSSGNNEQFF	TGTGCCAGCAGCTCGAGCGGAAACAATGAGCAGTTCTTC
NA	TRBV30	NA	TRBJ1-2	CAWSVSAGLNYGYTF	TGTGCCTGGAGTGTATCGGCAGGCCTTAACTATGGCTACACCTTC
NA	TRBV19	NA	TRBJ1-6	CASRLTGYNSPLHF	TGTGCCAGTAGGTTAACGGGTTATAATTCACCCCTCCACTTT
TRBD2	TRBV10-2	NA	TRBJ2-7	CASSVAGGSYEQYF	TGCGCCAGCAGTGTAGCGGGTGGTTCCTACGAGCAGTACTTC
TRBD1	TRBV7-3	NA	TRBJ2-2	CASSHQAAGGGGGELFF	TGTGCCAGCAGCCACCAAGCGGCAGGGGGCGGTGGCGGGGAGCTGTTTTTT
NA	TRBV5-1	NA	TRBJ2-7	CASSLPGATYEQYF	TGCGCCAGCAGCTTACCAGGGGCTACCTACGAGCAGTACTTC
NA	TRBV5-3	NA	TRBJ2-5	CARSLERRGGVETQYF	TGTGCCAGAAGCTTGGAAAGGAGAGGGGGAGTAGAGACCCAGTACTTC
TRBD2	TRBV4-3	NA	TRBJ2-1	CASSHTSGSSYNEQFF	TGCGCCAGCAGCCACACTAGCGGGAGCTCATACAATGAGCAGTTCTTC
NA	TRBV4-1	once	TRBJ1-1	CASSQEEDSRAFF	TGCGCCAGCAGCCAAGAAGAAGACAGCCGAGCTTTCTTT
NA	TRBV19	NA	TRBJ1-1	CASSISGANTEAFF	TGTGCCAGTAGTATAAGTGGGGCGAACACTGAAGCTTTCTTT
NA	TRBV24-1	once	TRBJ2-3	CATSDFSGTDTQYF	TGTGCCACCAGTGATTTTTCTGGCACAGATACGCAGTATTTT
TRBD2	TRBV9	NA	TRBJ2-1	CASSVRLAGDEQFF	TGTGCCAGCAGCGTACGTCTAGCGGGAGATGAGCAGTTCTTC
TRBD1	TRBV10-2	NA	TRBJ1-4	CASSLTGGSWEKLFF	TGCGCCAGCAGCCTGACAGGGGGCAGTTGGGAAAAACTGTTTTTT
NA	TRBV19	NA	TRBJ2-1	CASSTISRRSYNEQFF	TGTGCCAGTAGTACCATCTCTAGACGTTCCTACAATGAGCAGTTCTTC
NA	TRBV21-1	NA	TRBJ2-2	CASSLNWRELAGELFF	TGTGCCAGCAGCCTGAACTGGCGGGAGTTGGCCGGGGAGCTGTTTTTT
NA	TRBV12-3/TRBV12-4	few	TRBJ2-2	CASSRGTGELFF	TGTGCCAGCAGTAGAGGGACCGGGGAGCTGTTTTTT
TRBD1	TRBV6-5	NA	TRBJ1-4	CASSPAGTGYEKLFF	TGTGCCAGCAGCCCCGCGGGGACAGGCTATGAAAAACTGTTTTTT
NA	TRBV25-1	NA	TRBJ1-1	CASSYTGMNTEAFF	TGTGCCAGCAGCTACACAGGGATGAACACTGAAGCTTTCTTT
NA	TRBV5-4	NA	TRBJ2-5	CASSLGGGAETQYF	TGTGCCAGCAGCTTGGGAGGGGGGGCGGAGACCCAGTACTTC
TRBD1	TRBV18	NA	TRBJ1-6	CASSDNRGSYNSPLHF	TGTGCCAGCTCAGACAACAGGGGTTCCTATAATTCACCCCTCCACTTT
NA	TRBV3-1/TRBV3-2	NA	TRBJ1-2	CASSQDWRGLGGYTF	TGTGCCAGCAGCCAAGATTGGCGGGGATTGGGTGGCTACACCTTC
NA	TRBV7-8	NA	TRBJ1-1	CASSLDRATEAFF	TGTGCCAGCAGCTTAGACAGGGCCACTGAAGCTTTCTTT
TRBD1	TRBV6-5	NA	TRBJ1-1	CASSPWTGGETEAFF	TGTGCCAGCAGTCCCTGGACAGGGGGAGAAACTGAAGCTTTCTTT
TRBD1	TRBV5-1	once	TRBJ1-4	CASSRTGGGENEKLFF	TGCGCCAGCAGCCGTACAGGGGGCGGGGAAAATGAAAAACTGTTTTTT
NA	TRBV6-5	once	TRBJ2-1	CASSPQGGFYNEQFF	TGTGCCAGCAGTCCACAAGGGGGTTTTTACAATGAGCAGTTCTTC
NA	TRBV10-2	NA	TRBJ2-1	CASSESSSTGRRYNEQFF	TGCGCCAGCAGTGAGTCGTCGTCGACAGGGAGGCGGTACAATGAGCAGTTCTTC
TRBD1	TRBV30	NA	TRBJ1-1	CAWKGQGPTEAFF	TGTGCCTGGAAGGGACAGGGGCCCACTGAAGCTTTCTTT
NA	TRBV9	NA	TRBJ1-6	CASSAGPGQDNSPLHF	TGTGCCAGCAGCGCCGGACCGGGACAAGATAATTCACCCCTCCACTTT
NA	TRBV5-1	NA	TRBJ2-7	CASSLGGFQSGEQYF	TGCGCCAGCAGCTTGGGAGGTTTCCAGTCGGGCGAGCAGTACTTC
TRBD2	TRBV7-7	few	TRBJ2-7	CASSLGTSGSYEQYF	TGTGCCAGCAGCTTAGGGACTAGCGGCTCCTACGAGCAGTACTTC
TRBD1	TRBV11-3	NA	TRBJ1-4	CASSAGGLANEKLFF	TGTGCCAGCAGCGCAGGGGGCCTCGCTAATGAAAAACTGTTTTTT
TRBD1	TRBV3-1/TRBV3-2	NA	TRBJ1-2	CASSLPGQGFYGYTF	TGTGCCAGCAGCCTGCCCGGACAGGGCTTCTATGGCTACACCTTC
TRBD1	TRBV5-1	NA	TRBJ1-1	CASSYGTGETEAFF	TGCGCCAGCAGCTATGGGACAGGGGAGACTGAAGCTTTCTTT
NA	TRBV7-9	NA	TRBJ1-3	CASSLSSGNTIYF	TGTGCCAGCAGCTTGAGCTCTGGAAACACCATATATTTT